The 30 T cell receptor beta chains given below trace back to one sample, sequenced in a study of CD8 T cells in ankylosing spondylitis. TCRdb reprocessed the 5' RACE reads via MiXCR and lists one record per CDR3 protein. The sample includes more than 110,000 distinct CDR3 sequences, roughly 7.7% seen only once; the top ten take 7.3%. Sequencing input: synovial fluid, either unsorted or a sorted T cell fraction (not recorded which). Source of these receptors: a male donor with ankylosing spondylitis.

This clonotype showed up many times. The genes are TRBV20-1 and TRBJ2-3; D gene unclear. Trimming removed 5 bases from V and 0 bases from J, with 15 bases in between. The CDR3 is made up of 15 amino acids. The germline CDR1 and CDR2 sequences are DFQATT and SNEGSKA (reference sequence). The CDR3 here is CSAGIGPESTDTQYF. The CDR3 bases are TGCAGTGCTGGGATTGGGCCGGAGAGCACAGATACGCAGTATTTT.

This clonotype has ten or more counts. CDR3 in amino acids: CASSSNRLETQYF. CDR3 nucleotides: TGTGCCAGCAGCTCTAATCGTTTGGAGACCCAGTACTTC. The chain combines TRBV7-2 with TRBJ2-5; D not certain. V lost 4 bases and J lost 5, with 11 bases in between. Germline values: CDR1 SGHTA, CDR2 FQGNSA. The CDR3 totals 13 residues.

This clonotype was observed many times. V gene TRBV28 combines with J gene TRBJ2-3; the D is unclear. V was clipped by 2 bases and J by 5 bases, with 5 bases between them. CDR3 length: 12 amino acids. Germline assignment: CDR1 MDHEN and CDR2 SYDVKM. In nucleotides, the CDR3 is TGTGCCAGCAGTTTACTTCGAGATACGCAGTATTTT. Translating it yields CASSLLRDTQYF.

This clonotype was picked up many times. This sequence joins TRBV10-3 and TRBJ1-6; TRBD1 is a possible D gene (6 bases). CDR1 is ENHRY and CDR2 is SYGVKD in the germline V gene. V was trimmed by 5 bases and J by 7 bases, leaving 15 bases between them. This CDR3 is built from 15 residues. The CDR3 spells CAISSTGTLNSPLHF. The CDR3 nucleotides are TGTGCCATCAGTTCGACCGGGACACTAAATTCACCCCTCCACTTT.

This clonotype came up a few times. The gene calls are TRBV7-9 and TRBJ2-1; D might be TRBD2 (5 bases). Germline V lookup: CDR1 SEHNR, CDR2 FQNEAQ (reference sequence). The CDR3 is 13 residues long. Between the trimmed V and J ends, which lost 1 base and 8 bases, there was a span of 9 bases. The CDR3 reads CASSLDWRDEQFF. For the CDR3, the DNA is TGTGCCAGCAGCTTAGATTGGCGGGATGAGCAGTTCTTC.

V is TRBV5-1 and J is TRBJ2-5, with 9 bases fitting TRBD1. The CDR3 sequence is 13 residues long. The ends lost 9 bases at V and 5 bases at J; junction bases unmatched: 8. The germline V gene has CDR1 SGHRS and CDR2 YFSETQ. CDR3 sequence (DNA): TGCGCCACTGGACAGGGGCCCTTGGAGACCCAGTACTTC. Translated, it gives CATGQGPLETQYF.

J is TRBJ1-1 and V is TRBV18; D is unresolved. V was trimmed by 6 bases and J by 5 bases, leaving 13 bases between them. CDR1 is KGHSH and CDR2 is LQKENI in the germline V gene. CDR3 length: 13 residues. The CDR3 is CASSIGMGTEAFF. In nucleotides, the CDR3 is TGTGCCAGCTCGATAGGTATGGGTACTGAAGCTTTCTTT.

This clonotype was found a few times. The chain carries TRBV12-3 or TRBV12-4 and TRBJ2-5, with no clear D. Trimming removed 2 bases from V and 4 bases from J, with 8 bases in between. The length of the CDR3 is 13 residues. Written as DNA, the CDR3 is TGTGCCAGCAGTTTAAAGGCGCCAGAGACCCAGTACTTC. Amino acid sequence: CASSLKAPETQYF.

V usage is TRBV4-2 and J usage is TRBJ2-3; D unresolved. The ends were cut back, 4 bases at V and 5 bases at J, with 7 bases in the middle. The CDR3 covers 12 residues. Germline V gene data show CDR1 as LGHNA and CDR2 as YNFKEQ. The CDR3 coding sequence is TGTGCCAGCAGCCTCCATGGAGATACGCAGTATTTT. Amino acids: CASSLHGDTQYF.

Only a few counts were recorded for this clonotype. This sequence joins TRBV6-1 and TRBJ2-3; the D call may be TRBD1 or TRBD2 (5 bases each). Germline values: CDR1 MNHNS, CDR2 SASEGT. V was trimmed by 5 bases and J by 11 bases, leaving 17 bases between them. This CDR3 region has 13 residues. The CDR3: CASSLRHGAGQYF. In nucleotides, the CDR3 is TGTGCCAGCAGTCTCCGTCACGGGGCAGGGCAGTATTTT.

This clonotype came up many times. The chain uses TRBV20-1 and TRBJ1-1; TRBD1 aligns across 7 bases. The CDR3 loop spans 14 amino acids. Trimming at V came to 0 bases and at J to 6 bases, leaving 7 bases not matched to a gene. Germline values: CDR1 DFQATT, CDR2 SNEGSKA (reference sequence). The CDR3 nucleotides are TGCAGTGCTAGAGACCCCCAGGACAGGTCTGAAGCTTTCTTT. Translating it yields CSARDPQDRSEAFF.

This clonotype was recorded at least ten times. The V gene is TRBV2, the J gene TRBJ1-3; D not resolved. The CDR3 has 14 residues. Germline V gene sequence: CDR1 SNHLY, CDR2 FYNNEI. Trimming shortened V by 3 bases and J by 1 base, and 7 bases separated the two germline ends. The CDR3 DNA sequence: TGTGCCAGCAGTGAGTTGGGGTCTGGAAACACCATATATTTT. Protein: CASSELGSGNTIYF.

In DNA, the CDR3 is TGCAGTGCTAGCGTCTCAGGGTTCACTGAAGCTTTCTTT. It translates to CSASVSGFTEAFF. The chain recombines TRBV20-1 with TRBJ1-1; tentative D call: TRBD1 (5 bases). Between the trimmed V and J ends, which lost 3 bases and 4 bases, there was a span of 12 bases. The CDR3 covers 13 residues. The germline CDR1 and CDR2 sequences are DFQATT and SNEGSKA (reference sequence).

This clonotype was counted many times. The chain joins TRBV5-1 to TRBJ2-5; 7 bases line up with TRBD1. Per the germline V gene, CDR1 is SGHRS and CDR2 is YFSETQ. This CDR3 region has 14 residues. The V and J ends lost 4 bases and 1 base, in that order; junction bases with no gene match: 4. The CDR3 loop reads CASSGGTAQETQYF. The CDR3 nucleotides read TGCGCCAGCAGCGGTGGGACAGCCCAAGAGACCCAGTACTTC.

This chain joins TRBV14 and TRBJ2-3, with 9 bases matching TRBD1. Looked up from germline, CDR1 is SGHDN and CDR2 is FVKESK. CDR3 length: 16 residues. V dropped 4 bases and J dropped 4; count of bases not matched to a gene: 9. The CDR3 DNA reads TGTGCCAGCAGCCCCCTCCGCCGGACAGGGGCAGATACGCAGTATTTT. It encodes CASSPLRRTGADTQYF.

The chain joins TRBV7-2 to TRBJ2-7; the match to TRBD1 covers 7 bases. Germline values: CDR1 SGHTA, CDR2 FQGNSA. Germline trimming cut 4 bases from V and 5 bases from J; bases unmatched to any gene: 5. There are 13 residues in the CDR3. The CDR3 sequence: CASSSRGQDEQYF. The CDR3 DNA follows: TGTGCCAGCAGCTCAAGGGGGCAGGACGAGCAGTACTTC.

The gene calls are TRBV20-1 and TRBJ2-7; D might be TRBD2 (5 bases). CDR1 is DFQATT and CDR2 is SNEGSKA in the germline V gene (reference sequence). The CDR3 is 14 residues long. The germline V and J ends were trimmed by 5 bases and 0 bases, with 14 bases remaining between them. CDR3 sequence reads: CSAHPAVSSYEQYF. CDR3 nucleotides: TGCAGTGCTCACCCAGCGGTGAGCTCCTACGAGCAGTACTTC.

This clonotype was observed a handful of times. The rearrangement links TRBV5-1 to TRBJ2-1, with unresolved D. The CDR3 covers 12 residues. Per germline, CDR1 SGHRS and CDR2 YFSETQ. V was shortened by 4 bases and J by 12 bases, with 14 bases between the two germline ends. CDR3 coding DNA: TGCGCCAGCAGCCCTCCCACCCCGGGGCAGTTCTTC. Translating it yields CASSPPTPGQFF.

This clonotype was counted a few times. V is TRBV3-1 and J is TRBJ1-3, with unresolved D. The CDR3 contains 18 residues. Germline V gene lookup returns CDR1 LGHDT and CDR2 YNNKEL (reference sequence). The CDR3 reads CTFSFVRGSEDPGNTIYF. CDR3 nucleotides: TGTACCTTCAGTTTTGTCCGAGGTTCCGAAGATCCCGGAAACACCATATATTTT.

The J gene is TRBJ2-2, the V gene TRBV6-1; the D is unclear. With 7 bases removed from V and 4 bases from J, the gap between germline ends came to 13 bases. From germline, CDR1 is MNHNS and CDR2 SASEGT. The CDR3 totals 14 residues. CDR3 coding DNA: TGTGCCAGCATGGTAGAGTGGGCCACCGGGGAGCTGTTTTTT. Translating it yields CASMVEWATGELFF.

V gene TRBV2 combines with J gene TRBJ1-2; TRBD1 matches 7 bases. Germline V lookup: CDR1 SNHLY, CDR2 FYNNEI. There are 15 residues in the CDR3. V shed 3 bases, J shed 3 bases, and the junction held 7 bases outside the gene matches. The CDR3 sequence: CASSETGLRDYGYTF. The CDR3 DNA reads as TGTGCCAGCAGTGAGACAGGGCTAAGGGACTATGGCTACACCTTC.

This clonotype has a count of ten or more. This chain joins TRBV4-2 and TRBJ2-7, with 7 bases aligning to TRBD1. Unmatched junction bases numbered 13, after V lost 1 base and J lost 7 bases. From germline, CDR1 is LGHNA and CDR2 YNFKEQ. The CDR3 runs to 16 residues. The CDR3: CASSQVATGPYLEQYF. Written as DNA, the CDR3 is TGTGCCAGCAGCCAAGTTGCGACAGGGCCGTACCTGGAGCAGTACTTC.

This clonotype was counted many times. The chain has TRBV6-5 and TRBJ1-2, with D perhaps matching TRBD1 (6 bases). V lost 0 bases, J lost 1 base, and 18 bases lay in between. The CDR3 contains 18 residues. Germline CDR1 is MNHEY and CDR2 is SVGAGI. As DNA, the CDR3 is TGTGCCAGCAGTTACTCGTGGACAGCCCAAAATATTAACTATGGCTACACCTTC. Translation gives CASSYSWTAQNINYGYTF.

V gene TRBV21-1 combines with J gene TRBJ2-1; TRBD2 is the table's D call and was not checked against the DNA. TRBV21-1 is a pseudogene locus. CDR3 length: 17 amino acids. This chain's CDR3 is CASSLPGGTSGSHEQFF. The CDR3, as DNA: TGTGCCAGCAGCTTACCTGGCGGGACTAGCGGGAGCCATGAGCAGTTCTTC.

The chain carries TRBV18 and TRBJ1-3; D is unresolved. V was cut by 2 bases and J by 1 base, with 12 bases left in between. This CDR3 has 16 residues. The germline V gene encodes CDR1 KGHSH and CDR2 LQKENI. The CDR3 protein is CASSPSGSWSGNTIYF. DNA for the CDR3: TGTGCCAGCTCACCATCGGGCAGCTGGTCTGGAAACACCATATATTTT.

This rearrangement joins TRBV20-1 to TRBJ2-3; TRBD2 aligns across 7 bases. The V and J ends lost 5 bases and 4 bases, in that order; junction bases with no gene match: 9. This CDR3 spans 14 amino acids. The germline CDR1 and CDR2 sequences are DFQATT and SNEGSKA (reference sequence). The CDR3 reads CSAPWGGISDTQYF. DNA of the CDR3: TGCAGTGCTCCTTGGGGGGGAATCTCAGATACGCAGTATTTT.

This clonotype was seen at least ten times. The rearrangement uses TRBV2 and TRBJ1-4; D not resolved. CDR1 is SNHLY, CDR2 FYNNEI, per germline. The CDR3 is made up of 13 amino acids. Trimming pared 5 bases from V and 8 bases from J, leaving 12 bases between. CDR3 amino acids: CASSFGRGEKLFF. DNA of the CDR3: TGTGCCAGCAGTTTCGGTCGAGGGGAAAAACTGTTTTTT.

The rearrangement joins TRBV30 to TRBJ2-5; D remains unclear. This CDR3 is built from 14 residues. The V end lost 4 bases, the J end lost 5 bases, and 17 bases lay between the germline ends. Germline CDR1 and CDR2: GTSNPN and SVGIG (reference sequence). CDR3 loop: CAWTRLASRETQYF. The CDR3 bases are TGTGCCTGGACCCGACTGGCTTCTCGGGAGACCCAGTACTTC.

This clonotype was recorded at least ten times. The CDR3 spells CASSQSGTGDTQYF. The CDR3, as DNA: TGTGCCAGCAGCCAGAGCGGGACGGGAGATACGCAGTATTTT. This chain joins TRBV12-3 or TRBV12-4 and TRBJ2-3; 7 positions agree with TRBD2. J gave up 5 bases and V 6 bases, and 8 bases lay outside the gene matches. The CDR3 length is 14 residues.

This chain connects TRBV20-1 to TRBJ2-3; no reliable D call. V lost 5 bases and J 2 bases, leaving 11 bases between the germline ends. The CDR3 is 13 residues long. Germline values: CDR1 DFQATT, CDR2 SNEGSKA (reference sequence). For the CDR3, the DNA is TGCAGTGCTCCCCCACCCCCCACAGATACGCAGTATTTT. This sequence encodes CSAPPPPTDTQYF.